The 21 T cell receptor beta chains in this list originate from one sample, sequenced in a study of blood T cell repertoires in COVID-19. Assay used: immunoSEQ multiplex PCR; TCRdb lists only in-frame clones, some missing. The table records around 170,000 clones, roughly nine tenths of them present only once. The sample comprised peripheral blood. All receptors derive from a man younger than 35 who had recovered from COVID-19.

Here the CDR3 DNA reads TGTGCCAGCAGCTTCGGGTATAATCAGCCCCAGCATTTT. Amino acid sequence: CASSFGYNQPQHF. The chain recombines TRBV7-2 with TRBJ1-5; D remains ambiguous. Between the trimmed V and J ends, which lost 3 bases and 4 bases, there was a span of 7 bases. This CDR3 contains 13 residues. Germline CDR1 SGHTA, CDR2 FQGNSA. Filled out from reference TRBV7-2 and TRBJ1-5, the complete variable domain reads GAGVSQSPSNKVTEKGKDVELRCDPISGHTALYWYRQSLGQGLEFLIYFQGNSAPDKSGLPSDRFSAERTGGSVSTLTIQRTQQEDSAVYLCASSFGYNQPQHFGDGTRLSIL.

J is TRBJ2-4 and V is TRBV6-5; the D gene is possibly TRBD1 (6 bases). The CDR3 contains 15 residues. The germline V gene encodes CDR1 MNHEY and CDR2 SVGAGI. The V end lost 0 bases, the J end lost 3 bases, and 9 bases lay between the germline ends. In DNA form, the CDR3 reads TGTGCCAGCAGTTACTCGCAAGGGGGCAAAAACATTCAGTACTTC. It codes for CASSYSQGGKNIQYF.

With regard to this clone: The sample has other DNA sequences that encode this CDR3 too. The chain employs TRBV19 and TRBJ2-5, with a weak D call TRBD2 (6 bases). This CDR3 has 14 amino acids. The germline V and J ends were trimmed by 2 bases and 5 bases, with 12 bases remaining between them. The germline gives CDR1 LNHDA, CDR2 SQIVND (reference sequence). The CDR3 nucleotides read TGTGCCAGTAGTATATTGGGGGGTGGGGAGACCCAGTACTTC. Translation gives CASSILGGGETQYF.

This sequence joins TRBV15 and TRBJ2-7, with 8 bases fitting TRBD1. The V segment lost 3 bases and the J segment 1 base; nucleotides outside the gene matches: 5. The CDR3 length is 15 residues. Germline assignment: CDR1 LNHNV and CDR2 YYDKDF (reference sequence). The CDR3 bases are TGTGCCACCAGCAGTCCCGGGACAGGTTCCTACGAGCAGTACTTC. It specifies CATSSPGTGSYEQYF.

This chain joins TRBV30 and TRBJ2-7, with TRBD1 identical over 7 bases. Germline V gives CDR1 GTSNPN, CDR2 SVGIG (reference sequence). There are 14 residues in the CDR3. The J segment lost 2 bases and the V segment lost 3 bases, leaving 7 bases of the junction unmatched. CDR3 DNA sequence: TGTGCCTGGAGACCGGGACAGCTAACCTACGAGCAGTACTTC. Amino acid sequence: CAWRPGQLTYEQYF.

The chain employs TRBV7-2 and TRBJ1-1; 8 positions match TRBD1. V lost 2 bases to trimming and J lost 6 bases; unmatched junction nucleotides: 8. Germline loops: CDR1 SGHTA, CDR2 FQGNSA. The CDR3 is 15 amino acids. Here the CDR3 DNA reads TGTGCCAGCAGCTTATTGGGCAGGGGGCAATCTGAAGCTTTCTTT. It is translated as CASSLLGRGQSEAFF.

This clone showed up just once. The DNA for the CDR3 is TGTGCCAGCAGCCCCGGCGGAGCGGGAGGTTACGAGCAGTACTTC. It codes for CASSPGGAGGYEQYF. The V call is TRBV7-3, the J call TRBJ2-7, with 9 bases matching TRBD2. The CDR3 runs to 15 residues. The V gene end was trimmed by 5 bases and the J gene end by 4 bases; junction bases not matched to a gene: 9. The germline V gene encodes CDR1 SGHTA and CDR2 FQGTGA.

This chain's CDR3 is CASSQDTGSGANVLTF. Here the CDR3 DNA reads TGTGCCAGCAGCCAAGATACGGGATCTGGGGCCAACGTCCTGACTTTC. J is TRBJ2-6 and V is TRBV4-2, with D perhaps TRBD2 (5 bases). This CDR3 region has 16 residues. Germline V gene data show CDR1 as LGHNA and CDR2 as YNFKEQ. Deletions cut 0 bases from V and 1 base from J, with 7 bases between.

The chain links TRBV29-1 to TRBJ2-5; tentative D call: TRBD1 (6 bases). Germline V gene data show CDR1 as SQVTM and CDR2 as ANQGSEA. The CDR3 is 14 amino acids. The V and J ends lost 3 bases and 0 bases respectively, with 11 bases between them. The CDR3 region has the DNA TGCAGCGTTGAGTCGGACAGCTACCAAGAGACCCAGTACTTC. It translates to CSVESDSYQETQYF.

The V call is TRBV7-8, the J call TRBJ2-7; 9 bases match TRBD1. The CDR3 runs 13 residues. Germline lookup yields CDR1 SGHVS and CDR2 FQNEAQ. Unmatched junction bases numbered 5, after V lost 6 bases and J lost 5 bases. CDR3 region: CASRPGTGNEQYF. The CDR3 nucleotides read TGTGCCAGCAGGCCCGGGACAGGGAACGAGCAGTACTTC.

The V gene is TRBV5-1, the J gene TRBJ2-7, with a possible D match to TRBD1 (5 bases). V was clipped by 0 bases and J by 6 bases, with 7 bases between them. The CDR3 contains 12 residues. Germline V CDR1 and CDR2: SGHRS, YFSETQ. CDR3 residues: CASSLEGPEQYF. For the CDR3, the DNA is TGCGCCAGCAGCTTGGAGGGGCCCGAGCAGTACTTC.

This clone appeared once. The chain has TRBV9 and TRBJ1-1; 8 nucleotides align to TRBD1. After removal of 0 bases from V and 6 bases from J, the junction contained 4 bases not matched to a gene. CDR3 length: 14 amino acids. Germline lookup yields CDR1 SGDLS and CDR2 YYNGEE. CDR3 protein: CASSVGTGKSEAFF. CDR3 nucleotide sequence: TGTGCCAGCAGCGTAGGGACAGGGAAGTCTGAAGCTTTCTTT.

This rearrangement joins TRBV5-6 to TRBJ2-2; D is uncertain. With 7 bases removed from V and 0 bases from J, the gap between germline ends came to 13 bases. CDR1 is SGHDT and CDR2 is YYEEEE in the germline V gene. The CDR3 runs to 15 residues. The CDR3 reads CASSITVPNTGELFF. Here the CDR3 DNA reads TGTGCCAGCTCGATCACGGTCCCGAACACCGGGGAGCTGTTTTTT.

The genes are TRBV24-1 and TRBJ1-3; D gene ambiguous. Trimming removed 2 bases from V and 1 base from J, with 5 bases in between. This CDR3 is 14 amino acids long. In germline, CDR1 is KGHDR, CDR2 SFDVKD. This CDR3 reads CATSDSGSGNTIYF. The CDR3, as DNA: TGTGCCACCAGTGATTCGGGGTCTGGAAACACCATATATTTT.

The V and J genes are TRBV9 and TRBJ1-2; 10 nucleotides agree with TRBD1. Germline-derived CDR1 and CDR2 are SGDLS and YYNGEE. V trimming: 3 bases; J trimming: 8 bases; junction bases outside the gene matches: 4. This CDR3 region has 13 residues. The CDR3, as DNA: TGTGCCAGCAGCGGGACAGGGGGTGAGGGCTACACCTTC. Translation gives CASSGTGGEGYTF.

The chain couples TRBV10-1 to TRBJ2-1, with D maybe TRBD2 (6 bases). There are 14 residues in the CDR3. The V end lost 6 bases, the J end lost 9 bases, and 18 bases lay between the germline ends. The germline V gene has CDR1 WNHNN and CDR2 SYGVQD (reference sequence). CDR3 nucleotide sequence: TGCGCCAGCAGCCCGGGACCCAGAGCGGGTGAGCAGTTCTTC. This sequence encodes CASSPGPRAGEQFF.

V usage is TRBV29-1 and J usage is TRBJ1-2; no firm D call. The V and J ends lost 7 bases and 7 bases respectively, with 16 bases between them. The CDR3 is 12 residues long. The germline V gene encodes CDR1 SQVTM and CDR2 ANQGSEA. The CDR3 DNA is TGCAGCGGCCAAAACACGGCGGGTGGCTACACCTTC. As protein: CSGQNTAGGYTF.

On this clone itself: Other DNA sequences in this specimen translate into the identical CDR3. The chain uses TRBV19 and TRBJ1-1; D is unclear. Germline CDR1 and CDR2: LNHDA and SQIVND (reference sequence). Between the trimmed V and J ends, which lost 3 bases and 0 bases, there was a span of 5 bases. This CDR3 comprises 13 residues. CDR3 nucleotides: TGTGCCAGTAGTATTAGAGTGAACACTGAAGCTTTCTTT. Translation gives CASSIRVNTEAFF.

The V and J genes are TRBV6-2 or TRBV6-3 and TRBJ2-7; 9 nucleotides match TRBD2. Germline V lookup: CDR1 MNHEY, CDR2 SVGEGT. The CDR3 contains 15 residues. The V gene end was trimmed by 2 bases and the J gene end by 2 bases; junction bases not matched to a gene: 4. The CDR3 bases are TGTGCCAGCAGTTACAGGGCGGGAGGGACCTACGAGCAGTACTTC. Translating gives CASSYRAGGTYEQYF.

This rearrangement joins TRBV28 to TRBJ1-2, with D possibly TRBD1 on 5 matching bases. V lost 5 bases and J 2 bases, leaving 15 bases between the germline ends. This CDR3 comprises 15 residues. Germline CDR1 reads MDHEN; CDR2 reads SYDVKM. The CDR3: CASSLHRQINYGYTF. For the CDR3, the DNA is TGTGCCAGCAGTCTCCATCGACAGATAAACTATGGCTACACCTTC.

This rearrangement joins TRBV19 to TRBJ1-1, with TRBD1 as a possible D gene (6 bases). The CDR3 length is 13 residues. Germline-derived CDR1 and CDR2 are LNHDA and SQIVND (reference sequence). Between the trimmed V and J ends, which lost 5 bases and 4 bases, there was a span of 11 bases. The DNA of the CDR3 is TGTGCCAGTAGTCAGGGGCTTGGCACTGAAGCTTTCTTT. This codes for CASSQGLGTEAFF.